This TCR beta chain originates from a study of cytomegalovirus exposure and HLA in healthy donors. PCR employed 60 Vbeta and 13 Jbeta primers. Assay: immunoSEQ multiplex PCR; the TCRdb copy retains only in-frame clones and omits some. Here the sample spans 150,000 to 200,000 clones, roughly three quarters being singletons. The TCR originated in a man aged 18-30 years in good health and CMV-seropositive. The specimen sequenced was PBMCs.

Written as DNA, the CDR3 is TGTGCCAGCAGTCCAACCGGGACAGGGGAATACGAGCAGTACGTC. This gives the protein CASSPTGTGEYEQYV. The gene calls are TRBV28 and TRBJ2-7; TRBD1 matches at 10 bases. V lost 5 bases to trimming and J lost 4 bases; unmatched junction nucleotides: 8. Germline V CDR1 and CDR2: MDHEN, SYDVKM. The CDR3 extends over 15 amino acids.